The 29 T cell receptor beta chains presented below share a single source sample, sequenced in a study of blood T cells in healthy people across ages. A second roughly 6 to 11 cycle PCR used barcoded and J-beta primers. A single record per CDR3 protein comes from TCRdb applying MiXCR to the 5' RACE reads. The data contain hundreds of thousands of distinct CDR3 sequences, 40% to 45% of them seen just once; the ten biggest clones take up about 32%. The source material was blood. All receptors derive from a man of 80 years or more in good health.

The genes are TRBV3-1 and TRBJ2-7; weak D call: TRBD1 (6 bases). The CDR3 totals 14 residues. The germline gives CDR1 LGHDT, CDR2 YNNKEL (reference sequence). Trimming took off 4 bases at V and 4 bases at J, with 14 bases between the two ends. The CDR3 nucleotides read TGTGCCAGCAGCCCCCGCACAAGGGGGTACGAGCAGTACTTC. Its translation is CASSPRTRGYEQYF.

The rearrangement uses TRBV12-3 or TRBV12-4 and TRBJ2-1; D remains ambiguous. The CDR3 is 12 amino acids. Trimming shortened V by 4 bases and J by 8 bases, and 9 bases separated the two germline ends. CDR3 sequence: CASSWSKYEQFF. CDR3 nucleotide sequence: TGTGCCAGCAGTTGGTCCAAATATGAGCAGTTCTTC.

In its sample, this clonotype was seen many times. The CDR3 is CASSSLAGGMETQYF. The CDR3 coding sequence is TGTGCCAGCAGTTCTCTTGCAGGGGGAATGGAGACCCAGTACTTC. The chain is built from TRBV28 and TRBJ2-5; 7 bases align to TRBD1. J gave up 5 bases and V 4 bases, and 10 bases lay outside the gene matches. The CDR3 covers 15 residues. Looked up from germline, CDR1 is MDHEN and CDR2 is SYDVKM.

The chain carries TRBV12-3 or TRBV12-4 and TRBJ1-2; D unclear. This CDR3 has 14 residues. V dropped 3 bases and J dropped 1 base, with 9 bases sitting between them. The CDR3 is CASSFFSGNYGYTF. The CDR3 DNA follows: TGTGCCAGCAGTTTCTTCTCGGGTAACTATGGCTACACCTTC.

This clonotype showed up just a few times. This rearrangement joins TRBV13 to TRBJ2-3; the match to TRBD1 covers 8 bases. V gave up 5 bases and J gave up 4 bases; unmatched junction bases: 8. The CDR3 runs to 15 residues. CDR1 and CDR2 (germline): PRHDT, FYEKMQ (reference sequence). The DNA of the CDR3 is TGTGCCAGCAGCACTTTTGGACAGGGTTCAGATACGCAGTATTTT. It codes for CASSTFGQGSDTQYF. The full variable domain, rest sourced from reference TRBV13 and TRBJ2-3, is AAGVIQSPRHLIKEKRETATLKCYPIPRHDTVYWYQQGPGQDPQFLISFYEKMQSDKGSIPDRFSAQQFSDYHSELNMSSLELGDSALYFCASSTFGQGSDTQYFGPGTRLTVL.

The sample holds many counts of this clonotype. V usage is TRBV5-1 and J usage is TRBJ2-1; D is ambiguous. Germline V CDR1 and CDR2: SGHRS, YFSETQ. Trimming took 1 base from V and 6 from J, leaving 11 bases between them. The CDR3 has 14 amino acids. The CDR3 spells CASSLSPGINEQFF. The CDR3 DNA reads TGCGCCAGCAGCTTGTCCCCAGGCATCAATGAGCAGTTCTTC.

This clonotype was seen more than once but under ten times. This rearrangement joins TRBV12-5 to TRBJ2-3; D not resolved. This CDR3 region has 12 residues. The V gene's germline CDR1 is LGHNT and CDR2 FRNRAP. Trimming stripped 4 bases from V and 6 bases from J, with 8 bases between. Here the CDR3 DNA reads TGTGCTAGTGGTTCTCTGAGTGATACGCAGTATTTT. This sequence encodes CASGSLSDTQYF.

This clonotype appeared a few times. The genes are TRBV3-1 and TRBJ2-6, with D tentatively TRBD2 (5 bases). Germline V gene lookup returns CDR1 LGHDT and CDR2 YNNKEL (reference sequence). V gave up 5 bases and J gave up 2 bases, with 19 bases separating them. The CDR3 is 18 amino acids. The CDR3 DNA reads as TGTGCCAGCAGCGAAGGGAAAAGCATGGGAGCTGGGGCCAACGTCCTGACTTTC. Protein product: CASSEGKSMGAGANVLTF.

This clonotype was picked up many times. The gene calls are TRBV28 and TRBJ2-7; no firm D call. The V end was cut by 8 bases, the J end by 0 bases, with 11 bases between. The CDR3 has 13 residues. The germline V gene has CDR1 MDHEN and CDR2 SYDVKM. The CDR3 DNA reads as TGTGCCAGCGAAGGACGAATCTCCTACGAGCAGTACTTC. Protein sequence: CASEGRISYEQYF.

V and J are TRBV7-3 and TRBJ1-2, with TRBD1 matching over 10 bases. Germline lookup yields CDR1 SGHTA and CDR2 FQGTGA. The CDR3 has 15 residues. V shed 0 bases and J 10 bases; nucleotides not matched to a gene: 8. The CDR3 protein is CASSLTGTGDKDYTF. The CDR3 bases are TGTGCCAGCAGCTTAACGGGGACAGGGGATAAGGACTACACCTTC. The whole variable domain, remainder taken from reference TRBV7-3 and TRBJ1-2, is GAGVSQTPSNKVTEKGKYVELRCDPISGHTALYWYRQSLGQGPEFLIYFQGTGAADDSGLPNDRFFAVRPEGSVSTLKIQRTERGDSAVYLCASSLTGTGDKDYTFGSGTRLTVV.

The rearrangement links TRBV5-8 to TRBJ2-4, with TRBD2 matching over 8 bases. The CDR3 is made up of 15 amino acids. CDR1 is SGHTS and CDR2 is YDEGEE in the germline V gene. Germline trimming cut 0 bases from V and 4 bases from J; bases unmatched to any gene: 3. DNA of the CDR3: TGTGCCAGCAGCTTGGGATCGGGGGGGAAAAACATTCAGTACTTC. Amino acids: CASSLGSGGKNIQYF.

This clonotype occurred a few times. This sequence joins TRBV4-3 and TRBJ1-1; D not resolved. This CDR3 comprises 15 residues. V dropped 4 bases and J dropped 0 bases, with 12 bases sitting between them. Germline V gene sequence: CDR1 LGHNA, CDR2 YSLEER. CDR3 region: CASSRGRSVNTEAFF. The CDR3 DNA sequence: TGCGCCAGCAGCCGCGGAAGGTCTGTGAACACTGAAGCTTTCTTT.

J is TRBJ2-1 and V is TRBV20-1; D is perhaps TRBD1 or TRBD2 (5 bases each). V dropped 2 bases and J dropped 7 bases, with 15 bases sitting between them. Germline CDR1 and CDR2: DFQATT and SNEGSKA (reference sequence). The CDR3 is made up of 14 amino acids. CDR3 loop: CSARIGIRGNEQFF. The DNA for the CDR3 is TGCAGTGCTAGAATCGGGATAAGGGGAAATGAGCAGTTCTTC.

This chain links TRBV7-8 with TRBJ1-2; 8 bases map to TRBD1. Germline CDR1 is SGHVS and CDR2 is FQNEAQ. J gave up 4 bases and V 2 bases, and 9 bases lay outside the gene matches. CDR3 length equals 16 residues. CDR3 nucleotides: TGTGCCAGCAGCTTACGTCCAGGGGGCGGCTCCTATGGCTACACCTTC. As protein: CASSLRPGGGSYGYTF.

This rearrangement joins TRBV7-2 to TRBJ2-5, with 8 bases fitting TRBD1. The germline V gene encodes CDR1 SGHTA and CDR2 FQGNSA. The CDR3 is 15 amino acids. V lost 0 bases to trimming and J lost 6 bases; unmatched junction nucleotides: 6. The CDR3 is CASSLARGHQKTQYF. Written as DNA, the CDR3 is TGTGCCAGCAGCTTAGCCAGGGGGCATCAGAAGACCCAGTACTTC.

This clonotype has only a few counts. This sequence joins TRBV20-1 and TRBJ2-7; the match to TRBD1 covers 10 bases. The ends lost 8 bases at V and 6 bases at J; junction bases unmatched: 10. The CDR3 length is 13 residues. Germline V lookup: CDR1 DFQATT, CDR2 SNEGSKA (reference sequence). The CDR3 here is CSLNRDRGGEQYF. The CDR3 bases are TGCAGTCTCAACCGGGACAGGGGTGGCGAGCAGTACTTC.

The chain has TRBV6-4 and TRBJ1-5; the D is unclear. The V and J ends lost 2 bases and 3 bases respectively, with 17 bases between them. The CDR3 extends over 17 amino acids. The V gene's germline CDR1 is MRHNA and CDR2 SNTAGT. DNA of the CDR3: TGTGCCAGCAGTGACCCGGAGGGCCAGTTCCTCAATCAGCCCCAGCATTTT. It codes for CASSDPEGQFLNQPQHF.

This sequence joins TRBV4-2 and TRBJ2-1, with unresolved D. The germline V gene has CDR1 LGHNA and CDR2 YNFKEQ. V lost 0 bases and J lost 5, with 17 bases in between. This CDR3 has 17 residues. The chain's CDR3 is CASSQDAAIAKNNEQFF. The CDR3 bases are TGTGCCAGCAGCCAAGATGCGGCGATAGCCAAAAACAATGAGCAGTTCTTC.

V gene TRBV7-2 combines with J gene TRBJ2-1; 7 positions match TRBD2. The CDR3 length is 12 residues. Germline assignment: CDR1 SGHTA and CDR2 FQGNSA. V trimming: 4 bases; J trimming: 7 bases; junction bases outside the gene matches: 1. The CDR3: CASSSRENEQFF. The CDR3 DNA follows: TGTGCCAGCAGCTCGCGGGAGAATGAGCAGTTCTTC.

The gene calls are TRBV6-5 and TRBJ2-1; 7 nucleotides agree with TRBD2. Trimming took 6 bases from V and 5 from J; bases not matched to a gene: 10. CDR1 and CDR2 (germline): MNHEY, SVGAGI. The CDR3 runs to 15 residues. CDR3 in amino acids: CASSLDSGRNNEQFF. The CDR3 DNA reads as TGTGCCAGCAGCTTAGATTCCGGGAGGAACAATGAGCAGTTCTTC.

The CDR3 spells CASSQEWAVNTEAFF. DNA of the CDR3: TGTGCCAGCAGCCAAGAATGGGCAGTGAACACTGAAGCTTTCTTT. The V and J genes are TRBV3-1 and TRBJ1-1; D gene uncertain. The ends were cut back, 0 bases at V and 0 bases at J, with 8 bases in the middle. The CDR3 runs 15 residues. Germline values: CDR1 LGHDT, CDR2 YNNKEL (reference sequence).

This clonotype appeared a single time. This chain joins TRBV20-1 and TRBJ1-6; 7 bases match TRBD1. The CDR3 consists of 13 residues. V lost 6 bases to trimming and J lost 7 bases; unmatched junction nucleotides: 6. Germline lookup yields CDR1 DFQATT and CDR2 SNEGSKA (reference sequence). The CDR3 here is CSARDSSNSPLHF. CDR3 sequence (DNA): TGCAGTGCAAGGGACAGTTCAAATTCACCCCTCCACTTT.

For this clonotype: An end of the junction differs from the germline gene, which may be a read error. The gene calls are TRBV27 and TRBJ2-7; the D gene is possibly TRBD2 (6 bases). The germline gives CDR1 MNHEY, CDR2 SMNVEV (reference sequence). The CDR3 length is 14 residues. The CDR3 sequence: CASNLVAEGYEQYF. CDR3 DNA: TGTGCCAGCAATTTAGTGGCGGAGGGCTACGAGCAGTACTTC.

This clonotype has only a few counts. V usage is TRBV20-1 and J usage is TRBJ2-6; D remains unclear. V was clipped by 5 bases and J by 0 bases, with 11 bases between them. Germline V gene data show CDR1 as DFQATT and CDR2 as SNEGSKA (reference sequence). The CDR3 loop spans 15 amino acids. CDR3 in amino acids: CSASTPYSGANVLTF. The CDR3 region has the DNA TGCAGTGCTTCGACACCCTACTCTGGGGCCAACGTCCTGACTTTC.

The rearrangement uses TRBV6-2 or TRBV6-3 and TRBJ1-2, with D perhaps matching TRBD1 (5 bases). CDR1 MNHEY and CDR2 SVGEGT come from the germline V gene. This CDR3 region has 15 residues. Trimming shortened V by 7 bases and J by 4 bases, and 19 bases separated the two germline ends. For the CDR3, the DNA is TGTGCCAGCACCAACACATACGCCGGGACCTATGGCTACACCTTC. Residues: CASTNTYAGTYGYTF.

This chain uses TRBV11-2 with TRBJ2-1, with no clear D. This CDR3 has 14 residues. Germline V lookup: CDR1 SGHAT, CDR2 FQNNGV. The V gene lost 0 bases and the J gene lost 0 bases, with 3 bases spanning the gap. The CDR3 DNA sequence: TGTGCCAGCAGCTTAGACATCTCCTACAATGAGCAGTTCTTC. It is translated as CASSLDISYNEQFF.

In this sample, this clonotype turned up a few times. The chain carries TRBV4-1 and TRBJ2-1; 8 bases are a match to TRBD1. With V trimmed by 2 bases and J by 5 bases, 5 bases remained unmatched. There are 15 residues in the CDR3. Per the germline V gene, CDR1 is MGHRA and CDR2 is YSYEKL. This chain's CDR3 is CASSQLGQGDNEQFF. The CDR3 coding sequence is TGCGCCAGCAGCCAACTAGGACAGGGAGACAATGAGCAGTTCTTC.

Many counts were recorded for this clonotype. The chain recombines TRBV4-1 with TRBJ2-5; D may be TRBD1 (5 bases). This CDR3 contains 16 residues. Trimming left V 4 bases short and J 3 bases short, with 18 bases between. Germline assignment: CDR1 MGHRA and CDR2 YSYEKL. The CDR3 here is CASSPSVGAMKETQYF. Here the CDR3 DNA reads TGCGCCAGCAGCCCTTCTGTAGGGGCGATGAAAGAGACCCAGTACTTC.

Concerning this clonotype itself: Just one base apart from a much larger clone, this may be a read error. CDR3 nucleotides: TGCAGCACTAAAGCGGGAGTTCTTGAGACCCAGTACTTC. Encoded protein: CSTKAGVLETQYF. The chain employs TRBV29-1 and TRBJ2-7, with 8 bases that match TRBD2. TRBJ2-5 matches the DNA end more closely, so the J call is doubtful. CDR3 size: 13 residues. Per the germline V gene, CDR1 is SQVTM and CDR2 is ANQGSEA.